This TCR beta chain was retrieved from a study of relationships among human T cell subsets. Findings and limits, study-wide: Many CDR3s were shared across Th1, Th2 and regulatory subsets. Regulatory and Th2 subsets had few clones over 100 reads, unlike CD8+ cytotoxic cells.

A note on this clonotype: Its specificity is unknown.

The CD45RA-negative fraction was bead-selected with anti-CD45RO to obtain memory T cells. The CDR3 has 17 amino acids. From germline, CDR1 is MNHEY and CDR2 SMNVEV (reference sequence). V lost 2 bases to trimming and J lost 3 bases; unmatched junction nucleotides: 9. TCR alpha and beta CDR3s were amplified from mRNA by semiquantitative ARM-PCR. In ARM-PCR, communal superprimers followed tagged nested gene-specific primers for exponential amplification. First-round products served as template after exonuclease removal of nested primers. TCRdb reanalysed the multiplex PCR reads using MiXCR and keeps one entry per CDR3 protein. The data show roughly 9,200 distinct CDR3 sequences, 45% to 65% seen once.

The J gene is TRBJ1-4, the V gene TRBV27, with 7 positions matching TRBD1. Sequencing was done on a sample of memory T cells sorted from blood. The clonotype was recovered from a middle-aged man in good health. The CDR3 bases are TGTGCCAGCAGTTTAGGGCCCCCGGGACAGTCTAATGAAAAACTGTTTTTT. Its protein product is CASSLGPPGQSNEKLFF.